This T cell receptor (beta chain) was obtained from a study of T cell responses to AZD1222 COVID-19 vaccine. Points from the study as a whole: Only five or six AZD1222 recipients tested seropositive at baseline. Females made up more of the donors, who were largely white British, and clonal diversity may have come out too low. Nearly half of unique spike-specific TCRs reportedly avoided B.1.351 and B.1.1.7 mutated regions. The span of vaccine-associated CD4 TCRs extended across spike, with dominance at 160-218 and 743-854.

V was pared by 8 bases and J by 0 bases, with 8 bases between. This CDR3 is 13 amino acids long. Germline assignment: CDR1 SNHLY and CDR2 FYNNEI. Some clones are missing from TCRdb's copy, which holds only in-frame ones; the method was immunoSEQ multiplex PCR. The repertoire holds about 160,000 clones, with about 91% as singletons. This clone was seen once. The target antigen is unknown. The source is an adult in good health. Sequenced material: peripheral blood, taken on day 0 of MenACWY control vaccination. The chain recombines TRBV2 with TRBJ1-3, with D uncertain. This CDR3 is CASRQVSGNTIYF. CDR3 nucleotides: TGTGCCAGCCGGCAAGTCTCTGGAAACACCATATATTTT.